One TCR beta chain is described in this entry. This specimen belongs to a study of blood T cell repertoires in COVID-19. Clones were read by immunoSEQ multiplex PCR, and TCRdb kept only the in-frame ones, dropping some. The table shows around 300,000 clones, with roughly nine tenths occurring only once. This CDR3 spans 14 amino acids. With V trimmed by 4 bases and J by 4 bases, 5 bases remained unmatched. CDR1 is SGHRS, CDR2 YFSETQ, per germline. What the recovered Cohort 3 donors had was two negative PCRs, clearance, or symptom resolution. The sequencing input was PBMCs or T cells enriched from blood (not recorded which). The TCR originated in a woman aged 40 to 55 who had recovered from COVID-19. V usage is TRBV5-1 and J usage is TRBJ1-2; TRBD1 agrees at 9 bases. CDR3 DNA: TGCGCCAGCAGCAATACAGGGGGCTCCTATGGCTACACCTTC. This sequence encodes CASSNTGGSYGYTF.